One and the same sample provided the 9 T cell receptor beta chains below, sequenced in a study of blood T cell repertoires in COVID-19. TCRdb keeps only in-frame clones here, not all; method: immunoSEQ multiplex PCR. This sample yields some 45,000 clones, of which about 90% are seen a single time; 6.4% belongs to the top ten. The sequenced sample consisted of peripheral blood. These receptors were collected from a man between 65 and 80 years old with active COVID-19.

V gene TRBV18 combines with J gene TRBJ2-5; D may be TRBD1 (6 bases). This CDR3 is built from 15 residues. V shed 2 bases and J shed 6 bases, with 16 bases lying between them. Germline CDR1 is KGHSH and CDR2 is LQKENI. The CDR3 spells CASSPAGVALKTQYF. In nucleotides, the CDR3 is TGTGCCAGCTCACCAGCAGGGGTGGCTTTGAAGACCCAGTACTTC.

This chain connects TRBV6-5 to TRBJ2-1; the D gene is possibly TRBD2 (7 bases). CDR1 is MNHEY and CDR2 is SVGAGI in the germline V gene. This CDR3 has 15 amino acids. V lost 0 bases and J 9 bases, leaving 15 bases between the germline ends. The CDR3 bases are TGTGCCAGCAGTTACTCAGGGGGAGGGCGAAGTGAGCAGTTCTTC. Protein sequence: CASSYSGGGRSEQFF.

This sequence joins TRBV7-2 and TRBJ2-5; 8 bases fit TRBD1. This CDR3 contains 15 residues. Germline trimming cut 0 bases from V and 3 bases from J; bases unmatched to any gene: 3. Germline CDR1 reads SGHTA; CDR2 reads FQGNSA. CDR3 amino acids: CASSLATGVKETQYF. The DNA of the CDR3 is TGTGCCAGCAGCTTAGCGACAGGGGTTAAAGAGACCCAGTACTTC.

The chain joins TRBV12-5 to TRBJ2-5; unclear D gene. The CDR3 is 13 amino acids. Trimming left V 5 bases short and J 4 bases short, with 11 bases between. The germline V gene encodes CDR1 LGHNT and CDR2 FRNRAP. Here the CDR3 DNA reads TGTGCTAGTGGTCCCCTAGGCACAGAGACCCAGTACTTC. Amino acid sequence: CASGPLGTETQYF.

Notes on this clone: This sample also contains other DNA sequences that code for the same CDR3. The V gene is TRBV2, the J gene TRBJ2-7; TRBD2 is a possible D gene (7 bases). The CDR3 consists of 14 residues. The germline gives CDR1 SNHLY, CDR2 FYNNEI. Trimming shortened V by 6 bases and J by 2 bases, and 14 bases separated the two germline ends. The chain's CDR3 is CASSDGGAAYEQYF. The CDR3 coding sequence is TGTGCCAGCAGCGATGGGGGGGCTGCCTACGAGCAGTACTTC.

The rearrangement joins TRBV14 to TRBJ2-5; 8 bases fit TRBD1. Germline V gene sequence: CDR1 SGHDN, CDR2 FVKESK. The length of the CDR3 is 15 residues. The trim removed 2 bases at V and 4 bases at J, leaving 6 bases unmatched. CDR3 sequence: CASSQYVDRGETQYF. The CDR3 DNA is TGTGCCAGCAGCCAATACGTAGACAGGGGAGAGACCCAGTACTTC.

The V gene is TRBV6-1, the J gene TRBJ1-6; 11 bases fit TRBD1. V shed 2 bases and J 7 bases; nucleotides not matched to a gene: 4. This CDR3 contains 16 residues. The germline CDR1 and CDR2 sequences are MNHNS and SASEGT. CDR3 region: CASSERGQGGNSPLHF. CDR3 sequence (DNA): TGTGCCAGCAGTGAAAGGGGACAGGGGGGGAATTCACCCCTCCACTTT.

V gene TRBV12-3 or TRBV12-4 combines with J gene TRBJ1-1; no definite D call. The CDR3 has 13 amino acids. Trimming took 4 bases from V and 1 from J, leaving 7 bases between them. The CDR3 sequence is CASSYSQNTEAFF. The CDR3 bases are TGTGCCAGCAGTTATAGTCAGAACACTGAAGCTTTCTTT.

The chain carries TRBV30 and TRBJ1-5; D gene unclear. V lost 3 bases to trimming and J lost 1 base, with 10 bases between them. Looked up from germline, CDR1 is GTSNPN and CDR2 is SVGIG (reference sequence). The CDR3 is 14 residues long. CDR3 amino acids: CAWRSGLSNQPQHF. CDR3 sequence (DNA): TGTGCCTGGAGAAGCGGGCTAAGCAATCAGCCCCAGCATTTT. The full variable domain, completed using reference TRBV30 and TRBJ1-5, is SQTIHQWPATLVQPVGSPLSLECTVEGTSNPNLYWYRQAAGRGLQLLFYSVGIGQISSEVPQNLSASRPQDRQFILSSKKLLLSDSGFYLCAWRSGLSNQPQHFGDGTRLSIL.